The 21 T cell receptor beta chains presented below share a single source sample, sequenced in a study of shared clonotypes between healthy human individuals. Profiled with immunoSEQ multiplex PCR; TCRdb holds only in-frame clones, not every one. This table holds some 1,400,000 clones, more than 95% found once. The material sequenced was naive CD4+ T cells sorted from blood. The sample's subset: CD45RA+ positively selected. The source is a young man in good health.

The CDR3 loop is CAMRAGMNTEAFF. CDR3 coding DNA: TGTGCCATGAGAGCCGGGATGAACACTGAAGCTTTCTTT. The chain carries TRBV10-3 and TRBJ1-1, with D uncertain. V gave up 9 bases and J gave up 0 bases, with 11 bases separating them. Germline V lookup: CDR1 ENHRY, CDR2 SYGVKD. The CDR3 loop spans 13 amino acids.

This rearrangement joins TRBV10-3 to TRBJ2-1; TRBD1 matches 8 bases. The CDR3 runs to 14 residues. Germline CDR1 is ENHRY and CDR2 is SYGVKD. The junction had 8 bases not matched to a gene; V was cut back by 6 bases and J by 7 bases. Written as DNA, the CDR3 is TGTGCCATCAGGCGGAACAGGGGGAGGAATGAGCAGTTCTTC. Translated: CAIRRNRGRNEQFF.

This chain links TRBV6-6 with TRBJ2-7; D may be TRBD1 or TRBD2 (5 bases each). This CDR3 region has 14 residues. Trimming took off 5 bases at V and 2 bases at J, with 13 bases between the two ends. In germline, CDR1 is MNHNY, CDR2 SVGAGI (reference sequence). The CDR3 protein is CASSTPGAPYEQYF. The CDR3 nucleotides read TGTGCCAGCAGTACCCCCGGGGCCCCCTACGAGCAGTACTTC.

The gene calls are TRBV15 and TRBJ2-3; D might be TRBD1 or TRBD2, each matching 5 bases. The germline V and J ends were trimmed by 0 bases and 1 base, with 8 bases remaining between them. Per the germline V gene, CDR1 is LNHNV and CDR2 is YYDKDF (reference sequence). This CDR3 comprises 15 residues. The CDR3 loop reads CATSRDQGGTDTQYF. The CDR3 region has the DNA TGTGCCACCAGCAGAGATCAGGGAGGCACAGATACGCAGTATTTT.

The gene calls are TRBV27 and TRBJ1-5, with unresolved D. The CDR3 runs to 14 residues. Germline V lookup: CDR1 MNHEY, CDR2 SMNVEV (reference sequence). V lost 5 bases and J lost 7, with 15 bases in between. The CDR3 is CASSKWEGHQPQHF. The CDR3 DNA is TGTGCCAGCAGTAAATGGGAGGGTCACCAGCCCCAGCATTTT.

The chain employs TRBV10-3 and TRBJ2-7; D possibly corresponds to TRBD1 (7 bases). Germline lookup yields CDR1 ENHRY and CDR2 SYGVKD. V was pared by 6 bases and J by 1 base, with 16 bases between. The CDR3 extends over 15 amino acids. The CDR3 bases are TGTGCCATCAGCCCGCGGCAGGGGGGTTCCTACGAGCAGTACTTC. Translating gives CAISPRQGGSYEQYF.

J is TRBJ2-1 and V is TRBV14; unclear D gene. The ends were cut back, 4 bases at V and 4 bases at J, with 5 bases in the middle. The CDR3 is made up of 12 amino acids. CDR1 is SGHDN, CDR2 FVKESK, per germline. The DNA of the CDR3 is TGTGCCAGCAGCCCCCCTTACAATGAGCAGTTCTTC. Residues: CASSPPYNEQFF.

The genes are TRBV6-1 and TRBJ1-2, with unresolved D. Germline V CDR1 and CDR2: MNHNS, SASEGT. The CDR3 loop spans 17 amino acids. Trimming left V 0 bases short and J 0 bases short, with 14 bases between. CDR3 sequence reads: CASSEAGLWSANYGYTF. CDR3 sequence (DNA): TGTGCCAGCAGTGAAGCGGGATTATGGTCAGCTAACTATGGCTACACCTTC.

This sequence joins TRBV5-4 and TRBJ2-7; 7 bases agree with TRBD2. Germline trimming cut 4 bases from V and 1 base from J; bases unmatched to any gene: 14. CDR3 size: 17 residues. The germline gives CDR1 SGHNT, CDR2 YYREEE (reference sequence). CDR3 protein: CASSRSTSAIASYEQYF. DNA of the CDR3: TGTGCCAGCAGCAGATCAACTAGCGCCATAGCGTCCTACGAGCAGTACTTC. Supplemented by reference TRBV5-4 and TRBJ2-7, the full variable domain reads ETGVTQSPTHLIKTRGQQVTLRCSSQSGHNTVSWYQQALGQGPQFIFQYYREEENGRGNFPPRFSGLQFPNYSSELNVNALELDDSALYLCASSRSTSAIASYEQYFGPGTRLTVT.

The V and J genes are TRBV6-1 and TRBJ1-1; 7 nucleotides agree with TRBD1. The CDR3 spans 16 residues. Germline CDR1 MNHNS, CDR2 SASEGT. J gave up 0 bases and V 0 bases, and 4 bases lay outside the gene matches. Here the CDR3 reads CASSEAAGGMNTEAFF. Written as DNA, the CDR3 is TGTGCCAGCAGTGAAGCGGCAGGGGGAATGAACACTGAAGCTTTCTTT.

The chain joins TRBV9 to TRBJ2-1, with 7 bases identical to TRBD1. Germline CDR1 is SGDLS and CDR2 is YYNGEE. The ends lost 0 bases at V and 4 bases at J; junction bases unmatched: 4. This CDR3 spans 15 amino acids. Written as DNA, the CDR3 is TGTGCCAGCAGCGTAGTGGACAGGCAATACAATGAGCAGTTCTTC. It is translated as CASSVVDRQYNEQFF.

The chain recombines TRBV18 with TRBJ2-2; 10 nucleotides agree with TRBD2. CDR1 and CDR2 from the germline V gene are KGHSH and LQKENI. Trimming took 1 base from V and 4 from J; bases not matched to a gene: 3. This CDR3 has 16 amino acids. The CDR3 DNA is TGTGCCAGCTCACCACTCGCTAGCGGGAGCACCGGGGAGCTGTTTTTT. Its translation: CASSPLASGSTGELFF.

The rearrangement joins TRBV2 to TRBJ2-5; 7 nucleotides align to TRBD1. The CDR3 contains 14 residues. Germline CDR1 SNHLY, CDR2 FYNNEI. Losses at the gene ends were 6 bases for V and 1 base for J; bases not matched to a gene: 5. The CDR3 bases are TGTGCCAGCAGCGCCGACAGGGTCCAAGAGACCCAGTACTTC. Translated, it gives CASSADRVQETQYF.

The chain is built from TRBV5-1 and TRBJ2-3; TRBD2 matches 9 bases. The V and J ends lost 4 bases and 0 bases, in that order; junction bases with no gene match: 3. CDR1 is SGHRS, CDR2 YFSETQ, per germline. The length of the CDR3 is 15 residues. The CDR3 DNA follows: TGCGCCAGCAGCGTGACTAGCGGTAGCACAGATACGCAGTATTTT. It yields the protein CASSVTSGSTDTQYF.

The genes are TRBV5-1 and TRBJ2-7; 7 bases align to TRBD1. Germline V lookup: CDR1 SGHRS, CDR2 YFSETQ. V was clipped by 3 bases and J by 13 bases; unmatched bases: 22. The CDR3 is made up of 16 amino acids. CDR3 DNA sequence: TGCGCCAGCAGCTCCGACGCCGGGACAGCGTCAAAACTTTTCTACTTC. The encoded protein is CASSSDAGTASKLFYF. Full variable domain (remainder filled in from reference TRBV5-1 and TRBJ2-7): KAGVTQTPRYLIKTRGQQVTLSCSPISGHRSVSWYQQTPGQGLQFLFEYFSETQRNKGNFPGRFSGRQFSNSRSEMNVSTLELGDSALYLCASSSDAGTASKLFYFGPGTRLTVT.

The J gene is TRBJ2-7, the V gene TRBV5-1, with 10 nucleotides matching TRBD1. The V segment lost 4 bases and the J segment 2 bases; nucleotides outside the gene matches: 6. CDR1 and CDR2 (germline): SGHRS, YFSETQ. The CDR3 has 15 amino acids. Here the CDR3 reads CASSTTGTGAYEQYF. The CDR3 DNA reads as TGCGCCAGCAGCACGACCGGGACAGGGGCCTACGAGCAGTACTTC.

V usage is TRBV11-2 and J usage is TRBJ1-1; D gene uncertain. Germline assignment: CDR1 SGHAT and CDR2 FQNNGV. The length of the CDR3 is 15 residues. The V and J ends lost 5 bases and 0 bases respectively, with 13 bases between them. CDR3 coding DNA: TGTGCCAGCAGCCCCAACCGGAATCTGAACACTGAAGCTTTCTTT. It codes for CASSPNRNLNTEAFF.

This chain connects TRBV5-5 to TRBJ2-3; D unresolved. This CDR3 has 13 amino acids. V was clipped by 2 bases and J by 4 bases, with 8 bases between them. Germline V gene data show CDR1 as SGHKS and CDR2 as YYEKEE (reference sequence). CDR3 protein: CASSLTWADTQYF. Written as DNA, the CDR3 is TGTGCCAGCAGCTTAACGTGGGCAGATACGCAGTATTTT.

As regards this clone: Other nucleotide sequences from this sample produce the same CDR3. The chain has TRBV5-4 and TRBJ2-7; no clear D. The CDR3 extends over 13 amino acids. The V and J ends lost 4 bases and 0 bases respectively, with 8 bases between them. Germline V gene data show CDR1 as SGHNT and CDR2 as YYREEE (reference sequence). The DNA of the CDR3 is TGTGCCAGCAGCCTGGGATCCTCCTACGAGCAGTACTTC. Amino acids: CASSLGSSYEQYF.

This clone has a single count. The chain carries TRBV19 and TRBJ1-2, with a tentative D call TRBD1 (5 bases). This CDR3 spans 13 amino acids. Trimming took 4 bases from V and 5 from J, leaving 11 bases between them. CDR1 is LNHDA, CDR2 SQIVND, per germline (reference sequence). This chain's CDR3 is CASSTGRAYGYTF. Here the CDR3 DNA reads TGTGCCAGTAGTACAGGGCGGGCGTATGGCTACACCTTC.

CDR3 residues: CASTALGQDPWYEQYF. CDR3 nucleotide sequence: TGTGCCAGCACCGCCTTGGGACAGGACCCTTGGTACGAGCAGTACTTC. The gene calls are TRBV27 and TRBJ2-7; the match to TRBD1 covers 8 bases. CDR1 is MNHEY and CDR2 is SMNVEV in the germline V gene (reference sequence). The CDR3 totals 16 residues. J gave up 4 bases and V 7 bases, and 15 bases lay outside the gene matches.